Reported below is one TCR beta chain. Its antigen is unknown. Germline CDR1 reads MDHEN; CDR2 reads SYDVKM. The V end lost 4 bases, the J end lost 8 bases, and 8 bases lay between the germline ends. The CDR3 has 12 amino acids. This sample was included in a study of T cell repertoires in cytomegalovirus infection. About the study: Both a matching HLA type and CMV infection were indicated by public TCR beta signatures.

Via MiXCR, TCRdb re-called the reads, giving one row per CDR3 protein. The repertoire includes about 740,000 distinct CDR3 sequences, 35% to 45% of them detected once, and around 2.8% sits in the top ten. Study-wide points: Cumulative public TCR beta family frequency identified CMV carriers with the relevant HLA. Ex vivo, HLA-C-restricted CMV-specific TCR beta clonotypes prevailed over the rest of the response.

This clonotype was sampled from a human donor in good health (CMV status not recorded). Some clones in this sample may be carry-over from other donors' samples. V and J are TRBV28 and TRBJ1-4; D unclear. Sequencing was performed on PBMCs. In DNA form, the CDR3 reads TGTGCCAGCAGTTCGGGAAGGGAAAAACTGTTTTTT. Translation: CASSSGREKLFF.